Below are 9 T cell receptor beta chains sequenced from a single sample in a study of blood T cell repertoires in COVID-19. The table came from immunoSEQ multiplex PCR; TCRdb's copy has only in-frame clones and leaves some out. The data contain more than 400,000 clones, around 91% of them seen just once; the ten biggest clones take up less than 0.75%. What was sequenced was PBMCs or T cells enriched from blood (not recorded which). The source of these receptors is a young man who had recovered from COVID-19.

The rearrangement joins TRBV5-1 to TRBJ1-1; D uncertain. With 0 bases removed from V and 0 bases from J, the gap between germline ends came to 12 bases. CDR1 SGHRS and CDR2 YFSETQ come from the germline V gene. This CDR3 has 16 residues. This CDR3 is CASSLGPFGLNTEAFF. The CDR3, as DNA: TGCGCCAGCAGCTTGGGCCCATTTGGGCTGAACACTGAAGCTTTCTTT.

The chain recombines TRBV7-2 with TRBJ1-6; D may be TRBD1 (5 bases). Germline loops: CDR1 SGHTA, CDR2 FQGNSA. V was cut by 5 bases and J by 7 bases, with 18 bases left in between. This CDR3 has 16 amino acids. The CDR3: CASSPSGAGRNSPLHF. Here the CDR3 DNA reads TGTGCCAGCAGCCCTTCGGGTGCAGGGCGGAATTCACCCCTCCACTTT.

The V call is TRBV13, the J call TRBJ2-4; tentative D call: TRBD2 (5 bases). The CDR3 loop spans 15 amino acids. Germline V gives CDR1 PRHDT, CDR2 FYEKMQ (reference sequence). The V and J ends lost 3 bases and 5 bases respectively, with 14 bases between them. The CDR3 spells CASSFYRRAENIQYF. The CDR3 DNA reads as TGTGCCAGCAGCTTTTACCGGAGAGCGGAAAACATTCAGTACTTC.

CDR3 DNA: TGTGCCAGCAGCCCTCTCTGGGGCGGGGACCGCTCTGGGGCCAACGTCCTGACTTTC. It is translated as CASSPLWGGDRSGANVLTF. The chain carries TRBV9 and TRBJ2-6, with D maybe TRBD2 (6 bases). Trimming stripped 4 bases from V and 0 bases from J, with 20 bases between. This CDR3 is built from 19 residues. The germline CDR1 and CDR2 sequences are SGDLS and YYNGEE. Together with reference TRBV9 and TRBJ2-6, the CDR3 gives the full variable domain: DSGVTQTPKHLITATGQRVTLRCSPRSGDLSVYWYQQSLDQGLQFLIQYYNGEERAKGNILERFSAQQFPDLHSELNLSSLELGDSALYFCASSPLWGGDRSGANVLTFGAGSRLTVL.

The chain employs TRBV2 and TRBJ1-3, with a possible D match to TRBD1 (6 bases). Trimming took 8 bases from V and 1 from J, leaving 15 bases between them. This CDR3 is built from 15 residues. Germline-derived CDR1 and CDR2 are SNHLY and FYNNEI. The DNA for the CDR3 is TGTGCCAGCCTCAGTACAGGGTCTTCTGGAAACACCATATATTTT. As protein: CASLSTGSSGNTIYF.

V gene TRBV3-1 (or the pseudogene TRBV3-2) combines with J gene TRBJ2-1, with D possibly matching TRBD2 (6 bases). V was trimmed by 0 bases and J by 2 bases, leaving 11 bases between them. The CDR3 runs to 16 residues. CDR1 is LGHDT, CDR2 YNNKEL, per germline (reference sequence). The CDR3 sequence: CASSQDFGRTYNEQFF. DNA of the CDR3: TGTGCCAGCAGCCAAGATTTCGGGAGAACCTACAATGAGCAGTTCTTC.

The chain has TRBV4-1 and TRBJ2-5, with 8 bases aligning to TRBD2. In germline, CDR1 is MGHRA, CDR2 YSYEKL. V lost 5 bases and J lost 4; bases outside the gene matches: 12. The CDR3 spans 16 residues. DNA for the CDR3: TGCGCCAGCAGCGCCGGGACTAGTTTTAGTAGAGAGACCCAGTACTTC. Translated: CASSAGTSFSRETQYF.

The genes are TRBV10-3 and TRBJ1-2; weak D call: TRBD1 (5 bases). The CDR3 has 11 residues. V gave up 11 bases and J gave up 5 bases, with 12 bases separating them. Germline V CDR1 and CDR2: ENHRY, SYGVKD. The CDR3 here is CAVTGLYGYTF. CDR3 nucleotide sequence: TGTGCCGTCACAGGTCTTTATGGCTACACCTTC.

This clone was seen once. The chain combines TRBV30 with TRBJ2-5; D unresolved. Between the trimmed V and J ends, which lost 2 bases and 5 bases, there was a span of 18 bases. The CDR3 has 15 residues. Germline lookup yields CDR1 GTSNPN and CDR2 SVGIG (reference sequence). CDR3 DNA: TGTGCCTGGAGTTCCCTGCGGTCTACGGCGGAGACCCAGTACTTC. Translation gives CAWSSLRSTAETQYF. Full variable domain (outside the CDR3, taken from reference TRBV30 and TRBJ2-5): SQTIHQWPATLVQPVGSPLSLECTVEGTSNPNLYWYRQAAGRGLQLLFYSVGIGQISSEVPQNLSASRPQDRQFILSSKKLLLSDSGFYLCAWSSLRSTAETQYFGPGTRLLVL.